This T cell receptor beta chain was captured by sequencing in a study of cytomegalovirus exposure and HLA in healthy donors. Germline V lookup: CDR1 SGHTA, CDR2 FQGTGA. This CDR3 has 14 residues. J gave up 3 bases and V 5 bases, and 6 bases lay outside the gene matches. The primer mix had 60 Vbeta and 13 Jbeta primers. Sequencing used immunoSEQ multiplex PCR; TCRdb keeps in-frame clones, though not all of them. This sample has some 170,000 clones; just over 70% occur once, and the top ten carry under 3%. Sequenced: PBMCs. This chain connects TRBV7-3 to TRBJ2-7; 8 bases are a match to TRBD1. This clonotype originated in a human donor in good health. The CDR3 DNA reads TGTGCCAGCAGCGCCGGGACAGGATTCTACGAGCAGTACTTC. Translation: CASSAGTGFYEQYF.